This TCR beta chain was identified in a study of CD8 T cells in ankylosing spondylitis. Study conclusions and caveats: Enrichment of disease-linked clones was reportedly significant in matched ankylosing spondylitis synovial fluid. Disease-linked clones bore a CD8+ phenotype, appearing relatively rarely in peripheral blood. Several highly homologous variants made up a TCR beta motif, and this motif appeared characteristic of ankylosing spondylitis blood.

The germline V and J ends were trimmed by 0 bases and 2 bases, with 11 bases remaining between them. This CDR3 has 15 amino acids. CDR1 LGHNA and CDR2 YSLEER come from the germline V gene. This clonotype showed up just a few times. Antigen specificity is unknown. Making the TCR beta libraries involved quantitative 5'-RACE with molecular barcodes. TCRdb passed the 5' RACE reads through MiXCR, listing each CDR3 protein once. There are about 440,000 distinct CDR3 sequences in the sample; 15% to 20% occur only once, and over 0.9% lies in the top ten. This sequence originates from a male donor with ankylosing spondylitis. V gene TRBV4-3 combines with J gene TRBJ2-7; D is ambiguous. The sequenced material came from blood, either unsorted or a sorted T cell fraction (not recorded which). CDR3 region: CASSQEDQSTYEQYF. CDR3 nucleotide sequence: TGCGCCAGCAGCCAAGAGGACCAGAGCACCTACGAGCAGTACTTC.